The T cell receptor beta chain under discussion was sequenced for a study of identical twins. All donors comprised healthy Caucasians. The germline V gene encodes CDR1 SGHAT and CDR2 FQNNGV. The CDR3 spans 12 residues. With 7 bases removed from V and 3 bases from J, the gap between germline ends came to 8 bases. Study-level findings and limits: Insertions ran lower in abundant cord blood beta clonotypes, though not in memory repertoires. In beta out-of-frame sequences, the excess sharing between twins was weaker.

About this clonotype: The target antigen is unknown.

TCRdb used MiXCR to reprocess the 5' RACE reads, holding one entry per CDR3 protein. This table has hundreds of thousands of distinct CDR3 sequences, around an eighth appearing once. These data were also filed under a second study, of yellow fever vaccine responses in identical twins. From that second work: Reported findings indicate that twins' vaccine T cell responses seemed partially convergent, partially personalized.

This chain uses TRBV11-2 with TRBJ2-3; D ambiguous. The sample was CD8+ T cells sorted from blood. This TCR derives from a woman between 18 and 29 years old in good health. CDR3 amino acids: CASTVSTDTQYF. The CDR3 DNA follows: TGTGCCAGCACTGTATCAACAGATACGCAGTATTTT.